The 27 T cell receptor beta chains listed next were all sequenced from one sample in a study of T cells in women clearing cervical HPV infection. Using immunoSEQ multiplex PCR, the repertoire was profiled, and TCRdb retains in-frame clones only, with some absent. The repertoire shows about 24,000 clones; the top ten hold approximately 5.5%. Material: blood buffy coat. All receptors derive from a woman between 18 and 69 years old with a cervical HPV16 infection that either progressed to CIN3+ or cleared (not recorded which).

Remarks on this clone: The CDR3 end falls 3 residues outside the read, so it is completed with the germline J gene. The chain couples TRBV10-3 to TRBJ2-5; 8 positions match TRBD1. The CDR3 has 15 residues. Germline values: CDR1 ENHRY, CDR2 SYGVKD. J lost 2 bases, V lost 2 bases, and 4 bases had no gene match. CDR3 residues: CAISEIGQGQETQYF. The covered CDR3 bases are TGTGCCATCAGTGAGATCGGACAGGGTCAAGAGACC.

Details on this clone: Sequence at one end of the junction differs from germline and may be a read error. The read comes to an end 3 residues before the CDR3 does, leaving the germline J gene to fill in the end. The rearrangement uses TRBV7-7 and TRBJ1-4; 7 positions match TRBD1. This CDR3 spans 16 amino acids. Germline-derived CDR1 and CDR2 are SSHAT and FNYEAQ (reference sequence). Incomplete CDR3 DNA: TGTGCTAGCAATAGGACAGGCGCAACAACTAATGAAAAA. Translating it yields CASNRTGATTNEK. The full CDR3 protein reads CASNRTGATTNEKLFF.

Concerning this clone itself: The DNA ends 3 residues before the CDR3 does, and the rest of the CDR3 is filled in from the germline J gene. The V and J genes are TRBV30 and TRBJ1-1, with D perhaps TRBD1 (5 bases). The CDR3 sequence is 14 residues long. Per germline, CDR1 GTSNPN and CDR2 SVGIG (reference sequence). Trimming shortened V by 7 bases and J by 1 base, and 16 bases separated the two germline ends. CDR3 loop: CASSSGLTNTEAFF. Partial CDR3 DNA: TGTGCCTCTTCCTCGGGACTAACGAACACTGAA.

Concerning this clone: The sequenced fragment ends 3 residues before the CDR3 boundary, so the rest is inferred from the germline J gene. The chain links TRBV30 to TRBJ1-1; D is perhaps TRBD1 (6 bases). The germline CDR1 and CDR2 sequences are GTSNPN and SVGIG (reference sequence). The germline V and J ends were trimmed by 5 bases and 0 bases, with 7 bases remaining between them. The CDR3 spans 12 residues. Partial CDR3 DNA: TGTGCCTGGGGACAGTTGAACACTGAA. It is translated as CAWGQLNTE. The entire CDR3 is CAWGQLNTEAFF.

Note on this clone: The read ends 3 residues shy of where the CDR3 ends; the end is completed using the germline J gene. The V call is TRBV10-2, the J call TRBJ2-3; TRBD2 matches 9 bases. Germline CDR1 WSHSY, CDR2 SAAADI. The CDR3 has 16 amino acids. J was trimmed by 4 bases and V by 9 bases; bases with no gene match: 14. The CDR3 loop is CASISGSGGRSDTQYF. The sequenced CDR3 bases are TGCGCCAGTATTAGCGGGAGTGGCGGTCGGTCAGATACG.

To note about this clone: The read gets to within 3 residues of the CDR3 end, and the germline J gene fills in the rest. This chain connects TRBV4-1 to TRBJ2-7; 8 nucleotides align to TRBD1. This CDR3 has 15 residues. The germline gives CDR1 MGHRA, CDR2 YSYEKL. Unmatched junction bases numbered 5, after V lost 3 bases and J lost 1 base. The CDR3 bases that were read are TGCGCCAGCAGCCACGGACAGGGCGAATCCTACGAG. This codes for CASSHGQGESYE. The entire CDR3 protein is CASSHGQGESYEQYF.

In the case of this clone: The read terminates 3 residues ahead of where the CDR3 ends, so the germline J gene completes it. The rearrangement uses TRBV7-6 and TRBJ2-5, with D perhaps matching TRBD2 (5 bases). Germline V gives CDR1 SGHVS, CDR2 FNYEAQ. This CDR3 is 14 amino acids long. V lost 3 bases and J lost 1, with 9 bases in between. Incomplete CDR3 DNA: TGTGCCAGCAGCTTGGGCCTAGCCCAAGAGACC. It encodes CASSLGLAQET. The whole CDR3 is CASSLGLAQETQYF.

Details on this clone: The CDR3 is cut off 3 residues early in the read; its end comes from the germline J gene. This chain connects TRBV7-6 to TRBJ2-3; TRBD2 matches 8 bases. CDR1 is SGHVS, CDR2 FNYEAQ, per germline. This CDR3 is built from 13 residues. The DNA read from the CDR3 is TGTGCCAGCAGCGCCGGGAGGGGGAAGACG. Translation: CASSAGRGKT. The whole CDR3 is CASSAGRGKTQYF.

The sequenced part of the CDR3 DNA is TGTGCCAGCAGCTTAGGAGGACTAGCGGGGGGCTACGAG. Translated: CASSLGGLAGGYE. The full CDR3 protein reads CASSLGGLAGGYEQYF. V usage is TRBV7-3 and J usage is TRBJ2-7; TRBD2 agrees at 14 bases. The read terminates 3 residues before the CDR3 end, so the remaining end is supplied by the germline J gene. The ends lost 2 bases at V and 3 bases at J; junction bases unmatched: 3. CDR1 and CDR2 from the germline V gene are SGHTA and FQGTGA. CDR3 length: 16 residues.

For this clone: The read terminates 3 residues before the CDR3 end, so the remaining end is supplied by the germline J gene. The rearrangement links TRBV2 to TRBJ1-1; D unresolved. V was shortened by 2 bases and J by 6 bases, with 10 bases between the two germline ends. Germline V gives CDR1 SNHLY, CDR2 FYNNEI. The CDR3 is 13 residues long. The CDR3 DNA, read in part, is TGTGCCAGCAGTGAACATACTGTGGCTGAA. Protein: CASSEHTVAE. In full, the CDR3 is CASSEHTVAEAFF.

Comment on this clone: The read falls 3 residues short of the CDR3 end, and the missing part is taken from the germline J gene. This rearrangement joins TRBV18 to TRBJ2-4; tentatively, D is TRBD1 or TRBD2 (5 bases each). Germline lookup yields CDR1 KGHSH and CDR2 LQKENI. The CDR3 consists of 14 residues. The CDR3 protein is CASSSKTGGSVQYF. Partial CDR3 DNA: TGTGCCAGCTCCTCCAAAACAGGAGGTTCTGTT.

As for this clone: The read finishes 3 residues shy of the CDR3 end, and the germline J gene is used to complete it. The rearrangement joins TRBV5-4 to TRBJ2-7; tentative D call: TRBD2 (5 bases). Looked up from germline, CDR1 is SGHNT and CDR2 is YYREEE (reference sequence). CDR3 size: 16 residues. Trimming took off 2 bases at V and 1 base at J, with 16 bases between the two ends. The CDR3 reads CASSFRRTRFSYEQYF. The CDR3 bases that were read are TGTGCCAGCAGCTTTCGACGAACTAGATTTTCCTACGAG.

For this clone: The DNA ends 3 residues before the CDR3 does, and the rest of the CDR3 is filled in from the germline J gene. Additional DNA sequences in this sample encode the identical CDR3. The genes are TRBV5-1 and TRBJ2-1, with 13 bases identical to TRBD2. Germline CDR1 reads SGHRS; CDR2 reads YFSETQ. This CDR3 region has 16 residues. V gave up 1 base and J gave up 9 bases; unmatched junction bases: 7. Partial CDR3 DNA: TGCGCCAGCAGCTTGTTACTAGCGGGGGGGCCGGGTGAG. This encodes CASSLLLAGGPGE. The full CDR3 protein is CASSLLLAGGPGEQFF.

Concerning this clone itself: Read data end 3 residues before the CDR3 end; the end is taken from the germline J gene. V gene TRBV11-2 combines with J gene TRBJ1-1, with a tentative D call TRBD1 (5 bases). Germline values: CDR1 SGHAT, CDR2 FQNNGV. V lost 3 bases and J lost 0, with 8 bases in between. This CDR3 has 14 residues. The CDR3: CASSFRGVNTEAFF. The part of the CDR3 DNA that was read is TGTGCCAGCAGCTTCCGGGGGGTGAACACTGAA.

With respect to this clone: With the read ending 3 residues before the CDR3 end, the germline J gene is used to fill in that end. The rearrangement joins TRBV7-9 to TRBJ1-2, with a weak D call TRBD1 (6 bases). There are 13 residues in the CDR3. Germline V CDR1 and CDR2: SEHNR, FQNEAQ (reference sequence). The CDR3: CASSFTGNYDYTF. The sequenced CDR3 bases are TGTGCCAGCAGCTTTACAGGGAACTACGAC. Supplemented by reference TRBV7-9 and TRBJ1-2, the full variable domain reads DTGVSQNPRHKITKRGQNVTFRCDPISEHNRLYWYRQTLGQGPEFLTYFQNEAQLEKSRLLSDRFSAERPKGSFSTLEIQRTEQGDSAMYLCASSFTGNYDYTFGSGTRLTVV.

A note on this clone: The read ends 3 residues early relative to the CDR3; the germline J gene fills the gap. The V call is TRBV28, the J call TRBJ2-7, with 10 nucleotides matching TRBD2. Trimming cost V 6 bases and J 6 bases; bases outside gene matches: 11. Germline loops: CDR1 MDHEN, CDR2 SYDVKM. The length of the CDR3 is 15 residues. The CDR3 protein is CASSFEREGWSEQYF. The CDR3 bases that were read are TGTGCCAGCAGCTTCGAGCGGGAGGGATGGAGCGAG.

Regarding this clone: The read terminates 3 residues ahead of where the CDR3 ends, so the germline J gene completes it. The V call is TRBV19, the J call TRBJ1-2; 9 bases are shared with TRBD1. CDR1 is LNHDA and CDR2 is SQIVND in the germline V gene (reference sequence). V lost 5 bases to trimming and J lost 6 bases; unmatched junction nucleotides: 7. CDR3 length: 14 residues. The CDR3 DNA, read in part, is TGTGCCAGTAGTGCGACAGGGGGATCGGATGGC. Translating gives CASSATGGSDG. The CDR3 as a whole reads CASSATGGSDGYTF.

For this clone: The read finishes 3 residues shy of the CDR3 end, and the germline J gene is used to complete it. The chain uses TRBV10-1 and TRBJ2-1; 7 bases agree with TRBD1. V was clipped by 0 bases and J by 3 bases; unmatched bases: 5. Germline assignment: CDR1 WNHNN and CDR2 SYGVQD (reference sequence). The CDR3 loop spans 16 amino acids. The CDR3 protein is CASSESRGQYYNEQFF. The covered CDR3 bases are TGCGCCAGCAGTGAGTCGAGGGGACAGTACTACAATGAG.

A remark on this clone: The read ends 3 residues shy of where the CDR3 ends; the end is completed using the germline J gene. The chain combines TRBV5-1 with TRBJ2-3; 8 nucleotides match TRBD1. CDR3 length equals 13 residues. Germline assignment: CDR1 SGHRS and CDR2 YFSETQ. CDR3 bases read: TGCGCCAGCCGCGGACAGGGCCATCAGCCG. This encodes CASRGQGHQP. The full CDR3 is CASRGQGHQPQYF.

The covered CDR3 bases are TGTGCCAGCAGCTTAACACATGGCGGAGCCTACGAG. Translating it yields CASSLTHGGAYE. The complete CDR3 protein is CASSLTHGGAYEQYF. The chain has TRBV7-3 and TRBJ2-7; no firm D call. The read comes to an end 3 residues before the CDR3 does, leaving the germline J gene to fill in the end. The CDR3 is made up of 15 amino acids. V was cut by 0 bases and J by 2 bases, with 11 bases left in between. CDR1 is SGHTA, CDR2 FQGTGA, per germline. The whole variable domain, remainder taken from reference TRBV7-3 and TRBJ2-7, is GAGVSQTPSNKVTEKGKYVELRCDPISGHTALYWYRQSLGQGPEFLIYFQGTGAADDSGLPNDRFFAVRPEGSVSTLKIQRTERGDSAVYLCASSLTHGGAYEQYFGPGTRLTVT.

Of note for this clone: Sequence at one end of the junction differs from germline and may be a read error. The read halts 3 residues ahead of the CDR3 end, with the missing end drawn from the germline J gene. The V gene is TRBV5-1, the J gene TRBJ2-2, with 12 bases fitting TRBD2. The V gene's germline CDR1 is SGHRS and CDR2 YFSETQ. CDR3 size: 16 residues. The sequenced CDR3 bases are TGCACCAGCAGTAAACTAGCGGGAGGTAGTGACGGGGAG. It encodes CTSSKLAGGSDGE. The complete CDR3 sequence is CTSSKLAGGSDGELFF.

Here the CDR3 reads CASSELAGGSETYTF. The covered CDR3 bases are TGCGCCAGCAGTGAGCTAGCGGGAGGATCAGAGACC. The chain links TRBV10-2 to TRBJ1-2; D is undetermined. Sequencing ends 3 residues short of the CDR3 end; the germline J gene provides the rest. The germline CDR1 and CDR2 sequences are WSHSY and SAAADI. The CDR3 consists of 15 residues.

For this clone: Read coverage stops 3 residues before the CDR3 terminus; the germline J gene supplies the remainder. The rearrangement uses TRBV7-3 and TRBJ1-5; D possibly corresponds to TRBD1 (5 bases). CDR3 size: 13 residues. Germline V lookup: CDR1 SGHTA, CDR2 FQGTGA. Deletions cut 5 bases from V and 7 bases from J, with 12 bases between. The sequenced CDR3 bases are TGTGCCAGCAGCCAAGACAGAGGGCAGCCC. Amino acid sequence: CASSQDRGQP. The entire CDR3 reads CASSQDRGQPQHF.

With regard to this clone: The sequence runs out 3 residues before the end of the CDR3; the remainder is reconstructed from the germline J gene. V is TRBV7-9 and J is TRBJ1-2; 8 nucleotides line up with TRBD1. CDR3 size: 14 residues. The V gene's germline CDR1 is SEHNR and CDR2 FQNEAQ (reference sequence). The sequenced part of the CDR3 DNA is TGTGCCAGCAGCTTACTAGGACAGGGAGGCGAC. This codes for CASSLLGQGGD. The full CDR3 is CASSLLGQGGDYTF.

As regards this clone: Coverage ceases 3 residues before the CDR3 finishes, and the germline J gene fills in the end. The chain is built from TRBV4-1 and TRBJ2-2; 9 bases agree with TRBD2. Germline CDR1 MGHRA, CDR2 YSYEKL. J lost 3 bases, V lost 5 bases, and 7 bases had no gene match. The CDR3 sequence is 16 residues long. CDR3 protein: CASSNHRLADTGELFF. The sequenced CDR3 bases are TGCGCCAGCAGCAATCATCGACTAGCGGACACCGGGGAG.

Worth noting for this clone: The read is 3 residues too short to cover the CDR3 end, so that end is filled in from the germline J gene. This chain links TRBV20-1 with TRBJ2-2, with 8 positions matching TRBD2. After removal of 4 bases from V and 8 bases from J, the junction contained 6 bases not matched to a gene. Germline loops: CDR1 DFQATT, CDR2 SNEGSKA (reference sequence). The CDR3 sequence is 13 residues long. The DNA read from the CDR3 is TGCAGTGCTATACGAGCGGGAGCTGGGGAG. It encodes CSAIRAGAGE. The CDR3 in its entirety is CSAIRAGAGELFF.

CDR3 DNA, as far as it was read: TGTGCCAGTAACCAGGGACACCAAGAGACG. Translating it yields CASNQGHQET. The complete CDR3 protein is CASNQGHQETQYF. This chain connects TRBV19 to TRBJ2-3, with a possible D match to TRBD1 (6 bases). The read ends 3 residues early relative to the CDR3; the germline J gene fills the gap. Germline values: CDR1 LNHDA, CDR2 SQIVND (reference sequence). The CDR3 consists of 13 residues. Together with reference TRBV19 and TRBJ2-3, the CDR3 gives the full variable domain: DGGITQSPKYLFRKEGQNVTLSCEQNLNHDAMYWYRQDPGQGLRLIYYSQIVNDFQKGDIAEGYSVSREKKESFPLTVTSAQKNPTAFYLCASNQGHQETQYFGPGTRLTVL.